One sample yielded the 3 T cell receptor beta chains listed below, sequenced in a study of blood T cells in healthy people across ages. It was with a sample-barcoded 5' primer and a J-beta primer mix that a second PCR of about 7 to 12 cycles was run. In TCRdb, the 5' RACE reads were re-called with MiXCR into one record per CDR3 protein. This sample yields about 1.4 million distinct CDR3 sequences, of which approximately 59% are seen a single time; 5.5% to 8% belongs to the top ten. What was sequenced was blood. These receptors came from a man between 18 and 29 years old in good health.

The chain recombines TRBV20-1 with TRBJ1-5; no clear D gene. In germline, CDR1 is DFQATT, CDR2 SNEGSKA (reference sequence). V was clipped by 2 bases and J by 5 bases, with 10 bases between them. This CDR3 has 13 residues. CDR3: CSARPENYQPQHF. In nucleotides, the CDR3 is TGCAGTGCTAGACCGGAGAACTATCAGCCCCAGCATTTT.

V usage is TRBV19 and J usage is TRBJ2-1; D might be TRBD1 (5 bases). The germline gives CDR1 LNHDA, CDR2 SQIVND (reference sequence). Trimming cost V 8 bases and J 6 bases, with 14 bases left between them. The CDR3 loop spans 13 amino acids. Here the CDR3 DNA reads TGTGCCAGTGGCCCAGGGCAAGGCAATGAGCAGTTCTTC. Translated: CASGPGQGNEQFF.

CDR3 loop: CASSNGWGGRRKGGYTF. DNA of the CDR3: TGTGCCAGCAGCAACGGGTGGGGCGGACGGCGGAAAGGAGGATACACCTTC. The chain combines TRBV21-1 with TRBJ1-2; the table's D call, TRBD1, was not checked against the DNA. TRBV21-1 is assigned pseudogene status. The CDR3 extends over 17 amino acids.